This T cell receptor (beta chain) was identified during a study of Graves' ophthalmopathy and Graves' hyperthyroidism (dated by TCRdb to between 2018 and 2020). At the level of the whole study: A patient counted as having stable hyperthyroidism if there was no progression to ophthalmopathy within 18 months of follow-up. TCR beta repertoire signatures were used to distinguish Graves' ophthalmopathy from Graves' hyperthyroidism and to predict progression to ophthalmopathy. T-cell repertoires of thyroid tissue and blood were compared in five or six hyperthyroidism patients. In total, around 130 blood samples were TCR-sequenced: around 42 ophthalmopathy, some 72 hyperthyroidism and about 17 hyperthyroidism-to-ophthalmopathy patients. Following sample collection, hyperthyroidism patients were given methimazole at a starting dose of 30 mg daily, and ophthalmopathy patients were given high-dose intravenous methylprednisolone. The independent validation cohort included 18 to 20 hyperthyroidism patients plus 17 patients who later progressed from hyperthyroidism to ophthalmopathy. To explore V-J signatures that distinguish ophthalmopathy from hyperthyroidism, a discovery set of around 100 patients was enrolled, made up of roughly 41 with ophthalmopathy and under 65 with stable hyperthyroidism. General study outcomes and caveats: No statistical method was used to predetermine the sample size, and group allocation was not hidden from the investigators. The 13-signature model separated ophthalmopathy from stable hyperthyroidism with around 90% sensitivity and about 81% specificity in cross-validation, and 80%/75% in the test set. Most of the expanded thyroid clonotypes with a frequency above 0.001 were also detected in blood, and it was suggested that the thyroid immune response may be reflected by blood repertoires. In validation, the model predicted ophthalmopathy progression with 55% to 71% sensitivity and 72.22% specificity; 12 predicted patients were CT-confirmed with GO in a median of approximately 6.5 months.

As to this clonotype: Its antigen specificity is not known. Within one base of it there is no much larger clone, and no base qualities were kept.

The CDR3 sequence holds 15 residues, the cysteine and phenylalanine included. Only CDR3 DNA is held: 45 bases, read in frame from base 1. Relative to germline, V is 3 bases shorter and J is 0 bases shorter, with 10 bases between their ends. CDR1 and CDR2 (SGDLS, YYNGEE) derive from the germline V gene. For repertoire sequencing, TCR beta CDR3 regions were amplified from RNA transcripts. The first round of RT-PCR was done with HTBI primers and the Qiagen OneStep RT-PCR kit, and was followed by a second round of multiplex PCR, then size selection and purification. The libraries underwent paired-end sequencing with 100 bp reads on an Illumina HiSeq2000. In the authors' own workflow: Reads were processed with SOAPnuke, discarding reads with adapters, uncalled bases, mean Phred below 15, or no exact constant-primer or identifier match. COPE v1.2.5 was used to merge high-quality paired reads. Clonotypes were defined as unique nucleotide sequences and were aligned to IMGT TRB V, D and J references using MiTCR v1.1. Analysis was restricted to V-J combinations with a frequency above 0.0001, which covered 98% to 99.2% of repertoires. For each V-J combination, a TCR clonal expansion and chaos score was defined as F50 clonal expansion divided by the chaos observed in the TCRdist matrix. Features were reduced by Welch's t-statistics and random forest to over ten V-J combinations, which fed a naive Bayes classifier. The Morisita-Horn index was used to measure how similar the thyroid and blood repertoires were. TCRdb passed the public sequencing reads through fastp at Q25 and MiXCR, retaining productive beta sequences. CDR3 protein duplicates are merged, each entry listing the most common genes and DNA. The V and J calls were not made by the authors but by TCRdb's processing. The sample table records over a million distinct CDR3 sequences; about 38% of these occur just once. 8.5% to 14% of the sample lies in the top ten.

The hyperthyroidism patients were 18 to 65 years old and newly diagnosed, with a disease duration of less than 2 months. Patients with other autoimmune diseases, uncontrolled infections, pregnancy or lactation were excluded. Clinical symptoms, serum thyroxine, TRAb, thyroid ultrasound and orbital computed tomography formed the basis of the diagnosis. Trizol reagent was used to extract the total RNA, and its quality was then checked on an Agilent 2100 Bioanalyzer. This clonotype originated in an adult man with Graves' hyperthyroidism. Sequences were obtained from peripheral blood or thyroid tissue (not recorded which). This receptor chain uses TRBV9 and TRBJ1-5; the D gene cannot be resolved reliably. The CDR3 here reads CASSASGDSNQPQHF. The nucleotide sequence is TGTGCCAGCAGCGCATCTGGGGATAGCAATCAGCCCCAGCATTTT.